This T cell receptor (beta chain) was identified in a study of somatic mutations in cytotoxic T cells in rheumatoid arthritis. About the research overall: Blood samples of about 30 ml were drawn from patients (in EDTA) right after diagnosis and before any treatment.

In the case of this clone: Its antigen is unidentified. A junction end diverges from the germline sequence, so it may reflect a read error.

Here immunoSEQ multiplex PCR was the method, and the copy in TCRdb shows in-frame clones only, minus some. Of about 15,000 clones in the sample, about four fifths were seen once. The study, taken as a whole, reports: For about an eighth of the 65 patients, a single CD8+ clone accounted for more than 20% of CD8+ cells. With advancing age, CD8+ clonality climbed in rheumatoid arthritis patients but did not rise in healthy controls.

The sample comprised CD8+ T cells sorted from blood. This sequence was found in an adult with rheumatoid arthritis.

CDR3 residues: CASTLSGNANHF. The CDR3 DNA reads TGTGCCAGCACCCTATCGGGGAACGCGAACCACTTC. V usage is TRBV28 and J usage is TRBJ2-5, with D maybe TRBD2 (5 bases). This CDR3 comprises 12 residues. Germline assignment: CDR1 MDHEN and CDR2 SYDVKM.